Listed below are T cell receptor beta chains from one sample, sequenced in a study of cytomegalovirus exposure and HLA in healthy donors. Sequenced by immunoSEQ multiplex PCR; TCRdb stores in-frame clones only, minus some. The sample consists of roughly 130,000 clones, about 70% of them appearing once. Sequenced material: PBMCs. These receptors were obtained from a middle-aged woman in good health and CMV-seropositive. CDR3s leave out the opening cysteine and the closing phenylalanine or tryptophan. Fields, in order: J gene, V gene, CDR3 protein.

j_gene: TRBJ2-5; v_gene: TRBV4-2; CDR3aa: ASSQGAGWQETQY
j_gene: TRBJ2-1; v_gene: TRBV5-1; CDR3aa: ASSPKTGTGRDEQF
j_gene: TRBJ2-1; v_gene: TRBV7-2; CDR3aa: ASSSAGGSYNEQF
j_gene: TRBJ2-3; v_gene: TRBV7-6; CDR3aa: ASSLGLAITDTQY
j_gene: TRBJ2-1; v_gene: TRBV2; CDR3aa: ASRKIPGQPYNEQF
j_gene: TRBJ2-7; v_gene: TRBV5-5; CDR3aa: ASSLYSGRTSYEQY
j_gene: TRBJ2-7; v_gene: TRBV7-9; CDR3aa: ASSSPRVSYEQY
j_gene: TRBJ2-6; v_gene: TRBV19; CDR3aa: ASSSWGTARSGANVLT
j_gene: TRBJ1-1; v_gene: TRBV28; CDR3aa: ASSHNRIGGGTEAF
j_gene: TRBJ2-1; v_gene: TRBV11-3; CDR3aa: ASSRTGSGGEQF
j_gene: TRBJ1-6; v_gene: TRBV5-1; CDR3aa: ASSFMGPGRQGTDSPLH
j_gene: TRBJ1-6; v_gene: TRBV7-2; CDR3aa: ASSLVQDYSPLH
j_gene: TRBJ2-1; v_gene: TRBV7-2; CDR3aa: ASSVKLPFAGGRNEQF
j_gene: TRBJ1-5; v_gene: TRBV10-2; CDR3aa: ASRRQENQPQH
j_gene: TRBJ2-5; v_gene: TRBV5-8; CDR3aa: ASSLEDQGYQETQY
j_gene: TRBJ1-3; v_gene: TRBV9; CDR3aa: ASSARQGYSGNTIY
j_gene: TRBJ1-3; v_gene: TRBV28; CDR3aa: ASSNIGQMTGNTIY
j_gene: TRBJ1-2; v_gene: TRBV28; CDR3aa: ASSLPGQGPYGYT
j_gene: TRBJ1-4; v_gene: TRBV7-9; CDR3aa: ASIDTRTDPAFEKLF
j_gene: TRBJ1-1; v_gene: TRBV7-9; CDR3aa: ASSLGQGDTEAF
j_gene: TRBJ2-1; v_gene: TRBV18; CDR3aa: ASSLRGSPEGLRNEQF
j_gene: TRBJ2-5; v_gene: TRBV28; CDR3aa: ASSSRQGVTQY
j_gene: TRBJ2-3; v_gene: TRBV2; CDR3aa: ASRLTGGATDTQY
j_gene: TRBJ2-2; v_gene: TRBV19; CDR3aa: ASSDPGQGSGELF
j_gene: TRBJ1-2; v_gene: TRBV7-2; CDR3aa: ASSLDREFYGYT
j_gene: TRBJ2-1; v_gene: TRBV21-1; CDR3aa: ASSKSGRGGLGNEQF
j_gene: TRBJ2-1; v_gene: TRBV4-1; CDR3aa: ASSQEAGRGNEQF
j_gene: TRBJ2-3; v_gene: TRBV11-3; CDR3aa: ASSLPLPTALSTDTQY
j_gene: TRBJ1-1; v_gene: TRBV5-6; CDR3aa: ASSFWTGSMNTEAF
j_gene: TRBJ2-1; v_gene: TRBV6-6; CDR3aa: ASRAGGPGSEQF
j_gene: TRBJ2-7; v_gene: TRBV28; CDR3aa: ASSPTPRGSFSYEQY
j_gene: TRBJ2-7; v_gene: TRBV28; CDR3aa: ASSHPEGWRRLEQY
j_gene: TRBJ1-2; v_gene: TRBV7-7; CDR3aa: ASSTQQGIGDGYT
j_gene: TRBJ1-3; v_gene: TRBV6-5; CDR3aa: ASSVAASGNTIY
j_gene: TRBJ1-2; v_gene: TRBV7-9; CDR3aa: ASSPGQGNGAT
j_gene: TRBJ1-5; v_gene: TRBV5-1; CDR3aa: ASSLDYRQPQH
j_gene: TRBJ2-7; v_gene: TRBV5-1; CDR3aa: ASSPSGGAYEQY
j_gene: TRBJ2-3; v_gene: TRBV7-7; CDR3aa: ASSLAPSGDTQY
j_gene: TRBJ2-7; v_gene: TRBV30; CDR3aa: AWSGGRTSGGRSSYEQY
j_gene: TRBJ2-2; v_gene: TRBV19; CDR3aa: ASSIEGATGELF
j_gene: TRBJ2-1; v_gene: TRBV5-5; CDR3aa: ASSFGTSSNNEQF
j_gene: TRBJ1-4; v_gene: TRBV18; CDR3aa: ASSQSGTTNEKLF
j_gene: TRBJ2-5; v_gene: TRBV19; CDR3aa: ASSSDSGSGETQY
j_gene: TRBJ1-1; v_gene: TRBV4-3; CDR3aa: ASSQEAGRNTEAF
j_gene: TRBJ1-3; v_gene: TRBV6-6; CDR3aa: ASSLDRGLGNTIY
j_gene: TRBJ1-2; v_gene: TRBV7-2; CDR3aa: ASSLVQDSYYGYT
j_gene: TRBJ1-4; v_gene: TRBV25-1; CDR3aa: ASSEAGDSEKLF
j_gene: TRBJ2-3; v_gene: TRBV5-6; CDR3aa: ASSLWDRNTDTQY
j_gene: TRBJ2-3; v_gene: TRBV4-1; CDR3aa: ASSQVGRGDTQY
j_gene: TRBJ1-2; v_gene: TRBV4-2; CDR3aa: ASSQDDRLYGYT
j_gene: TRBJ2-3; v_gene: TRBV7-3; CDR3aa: ASSLRNRADTQY
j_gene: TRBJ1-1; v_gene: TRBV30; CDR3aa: AWKGAGREAF
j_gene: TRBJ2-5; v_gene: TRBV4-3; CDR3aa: ASSQASRGGHETQY
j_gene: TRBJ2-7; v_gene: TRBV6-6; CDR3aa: ASRFGTASYEQY
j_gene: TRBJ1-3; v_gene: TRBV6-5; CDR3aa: ASSLTFSGNTIY